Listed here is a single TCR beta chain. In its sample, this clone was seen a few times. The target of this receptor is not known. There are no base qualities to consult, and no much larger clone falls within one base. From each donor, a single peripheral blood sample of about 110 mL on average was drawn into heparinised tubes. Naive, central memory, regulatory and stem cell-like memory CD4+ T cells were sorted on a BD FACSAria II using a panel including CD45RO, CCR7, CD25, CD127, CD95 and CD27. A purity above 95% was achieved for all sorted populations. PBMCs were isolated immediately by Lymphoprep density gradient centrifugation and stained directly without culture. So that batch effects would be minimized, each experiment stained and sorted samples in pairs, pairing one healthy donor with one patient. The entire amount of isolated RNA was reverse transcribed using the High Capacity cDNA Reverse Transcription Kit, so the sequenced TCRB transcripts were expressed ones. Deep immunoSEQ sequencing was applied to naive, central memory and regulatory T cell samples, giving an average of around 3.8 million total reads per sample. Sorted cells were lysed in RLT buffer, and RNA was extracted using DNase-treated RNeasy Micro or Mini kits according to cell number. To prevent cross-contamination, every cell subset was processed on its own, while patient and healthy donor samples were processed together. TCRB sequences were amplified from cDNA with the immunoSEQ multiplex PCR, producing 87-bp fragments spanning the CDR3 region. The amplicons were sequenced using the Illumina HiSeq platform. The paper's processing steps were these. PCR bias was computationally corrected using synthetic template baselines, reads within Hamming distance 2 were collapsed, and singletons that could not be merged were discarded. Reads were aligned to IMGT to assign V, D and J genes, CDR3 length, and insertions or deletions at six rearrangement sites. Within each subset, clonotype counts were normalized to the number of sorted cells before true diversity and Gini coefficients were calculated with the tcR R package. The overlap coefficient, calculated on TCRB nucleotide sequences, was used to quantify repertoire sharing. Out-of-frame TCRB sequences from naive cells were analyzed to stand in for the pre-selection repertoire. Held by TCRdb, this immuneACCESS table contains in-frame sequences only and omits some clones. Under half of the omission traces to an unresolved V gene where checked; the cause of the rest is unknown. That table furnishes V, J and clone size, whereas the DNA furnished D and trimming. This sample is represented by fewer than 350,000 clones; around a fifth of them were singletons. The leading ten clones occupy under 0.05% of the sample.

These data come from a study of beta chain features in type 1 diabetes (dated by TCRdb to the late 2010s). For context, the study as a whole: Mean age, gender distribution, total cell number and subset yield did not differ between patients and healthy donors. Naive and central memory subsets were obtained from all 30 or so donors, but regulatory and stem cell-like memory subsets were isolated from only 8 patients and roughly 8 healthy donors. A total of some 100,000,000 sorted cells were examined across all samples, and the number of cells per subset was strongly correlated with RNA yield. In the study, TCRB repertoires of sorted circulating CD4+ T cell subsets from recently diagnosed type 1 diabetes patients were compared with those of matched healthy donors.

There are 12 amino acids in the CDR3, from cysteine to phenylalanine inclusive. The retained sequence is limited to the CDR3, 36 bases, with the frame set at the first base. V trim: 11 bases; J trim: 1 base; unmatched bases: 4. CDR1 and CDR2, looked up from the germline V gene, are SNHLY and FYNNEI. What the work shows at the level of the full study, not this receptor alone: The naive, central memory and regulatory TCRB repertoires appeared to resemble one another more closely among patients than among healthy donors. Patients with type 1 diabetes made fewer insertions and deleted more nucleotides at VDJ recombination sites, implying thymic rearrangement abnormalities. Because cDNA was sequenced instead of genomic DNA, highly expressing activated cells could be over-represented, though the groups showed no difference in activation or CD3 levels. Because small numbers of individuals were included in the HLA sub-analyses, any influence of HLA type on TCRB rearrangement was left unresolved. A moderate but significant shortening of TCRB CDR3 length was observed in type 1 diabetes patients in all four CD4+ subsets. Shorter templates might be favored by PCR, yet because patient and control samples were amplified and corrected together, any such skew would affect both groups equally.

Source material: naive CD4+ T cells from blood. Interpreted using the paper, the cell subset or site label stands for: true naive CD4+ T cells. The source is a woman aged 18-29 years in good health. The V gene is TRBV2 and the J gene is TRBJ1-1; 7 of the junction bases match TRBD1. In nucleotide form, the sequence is TGTGCCGGGGGACAGAGGAACACTGAAGCTTTCTTT. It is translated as CAGGQRNTEAFF.